This T cell receptor (beta chain) emerged from a study of T cell changes during pregnancy in multiple sclerosis. The protocol was immunoSEQ multiplex PCR, while the TCRdb copy is restricted to in-frame clones and leaves out a portion. The sample records 90,000 to 95,000 clones, almost 95% being singletons. J gave up 0 bases and V 4 bases, and 7 bases lay outside the gene matches. The germline gives CDR1 GTSNPN, CDR2 SVGIG (reference sequence). The CDR3 is 15 residues long. The chain couples TRBV30 to TRBJ1-1; 8 bases line up with TRBD1. The sequencing here drew on peripheral blood, taken in the third trimester of pregnancy. This receptor was taken from a female donor with multiple sclerosis, enrolled in a pregnancy study. The CDR3 spells CAWIQGDRLNTEAFF. The CDR3 nucleotides read TGTGCCTGGATTCAGGGGGACAGGTTGAACACTGAAGCTTTCTTT. The complete variable domain, with remaining parts taken from reference TRBV30 and TRBJ1-1, reads SQTIHQWPATLVQPVGSPLSLECTVEGTSNPNLYWYRQAAGRGLQLLFYSVGIGQISSEVPQNLSASRPQDRQFILSSKKLLLSDSGFYLCAWIQGDRLNTEAFFGQGTRLTVV.